The clone carrying this T cell receptor (beta chain) was counted ten times or more. What it recognizes is unknown. TCRdb reanalysed the multiplex PCR reads using MiXCR and keeps one entry per CDR3 protein. The table shows under 350,000 distinct CDR3 sequences, with under 35% occurring only once. Breast cancer patients provided tissue from their axillary draining lymph nodes. This CDR3 comprises 12 residues. CDR1 is MNHNY, CDR2 SVGAGI, per germline (reference sequence). With 0 bases removed from V and 12 bases from J, the gap between germline ends came to 9 bases. This specimen comes from a study of breast tumors, draining lymph nodes, adjacent tissues. Notes on the study in general: Data only fit, rather than demonstrated, lymph node origin of most tumor T cells. Data fit most tumor T cells coming from lymph node, expanding in tumor. Tumor TCR diversity was below lymph nodes but above nontumor tissue. Tumor and nontumor repertoires were significantly more similar in luminal-like than in basal-like breast cancer.

What was sequenced was axillary lymph node tissue. This receptor was identified in a female donor with breast cancer. Some clones in this sample may be carry-over from other donors' samples. The chain has TRBV6-6 and TRBJ2-1; possibly TRBD2 for D (6 bases). The CDR3 loop reads CASSYSSGGQFF. The CDR3 DNA reads TGTGCCAGCAGTTACTCGTCCGGGGGGCAGTTCTTC.